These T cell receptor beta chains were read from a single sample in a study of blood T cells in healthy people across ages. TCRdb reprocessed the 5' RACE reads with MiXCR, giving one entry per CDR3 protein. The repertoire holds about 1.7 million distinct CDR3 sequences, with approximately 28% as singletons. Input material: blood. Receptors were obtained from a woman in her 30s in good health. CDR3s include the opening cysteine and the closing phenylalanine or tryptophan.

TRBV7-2 CASSTGQGYGYTF
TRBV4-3 CASSQRGDRNEKLFF
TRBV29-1 CSVAGDSYEQYF
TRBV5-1 CASSPQGDIGCEQYF
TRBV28 CASSHLDGSFF
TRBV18 CASSFDSYGDSYEQYF
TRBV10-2 CASSHAELADTYEQYF
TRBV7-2 CASSFQGLGEQQFF
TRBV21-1 CASGKVVNKQYF
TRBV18 CASSPENRGVGYTF
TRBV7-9 CASSLWADTDTQYF
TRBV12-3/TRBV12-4 CASTVAGGGNEQFF
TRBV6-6 CASSQDGESYTF
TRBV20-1 CSAPGTAGRGANVPTF
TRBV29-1 CSAKAPGQSTGELFF
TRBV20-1 CSAPTTGRNTDTQYF
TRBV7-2 CASSDDLYEQYF
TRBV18 CASSLLAPANTGELFF
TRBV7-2 CASSSWTTTDTQYF
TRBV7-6 CASSSRTGYGYTF
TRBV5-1 CASSLDRGDQETQYF
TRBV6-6 CASSYSRGQGPCNEQFF
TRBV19 CASAEDQPQHF
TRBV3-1 CASSQNRGGRMGNEKLFF
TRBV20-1 CSARGAGTTYEQYF
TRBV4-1 CASSQGRTTYEQYF
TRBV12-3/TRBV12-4 CASTGGTENTEAFF
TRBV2 CASSERGQNNSPLHF
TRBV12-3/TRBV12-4 CASSPQAGGGQPQHF
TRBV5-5 CASSFQGIGYTF
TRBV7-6 CVSSPNEGSQYF
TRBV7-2 CASRSRLAGVNTDTQYF
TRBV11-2 CASSHIGTGGGETQYF
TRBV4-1 CASSQEGAGQTYEQYF
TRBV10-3 CAISERRGDTGELFF
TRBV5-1 CASSTTGGGGYTF
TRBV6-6 CATTDSGQETQYF
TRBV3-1 CASSQTIGDSTDTQYF
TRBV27 CASGITSGNQPQHF
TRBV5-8 CASSPLGGYTDTQYF
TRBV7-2 CASSLASGVDYEQYF
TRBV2 CASSVEGGAQEKLFF
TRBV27 CATGTSGSNEQFF
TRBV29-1 CNVEVPRDNNEQFF
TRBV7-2 CASSSRASGEQYF